The next 29 T cell receptor beta chains were all read from a single sample in a study of Ad26.COV2.S vaccination and SARS-CoV-2 variants. Method: immunoSEQ multiplex PCR; TCRdb's copy keeps in-frame clones and lacks some. The data show roughly 400,000 clones, about 90% seen once. Treatment denoted: roughly 19 received Ad26.COV2.S at low or high dose, single or two shots; roughly five received placebo; per-sample allocation not given. On day 63 after the first injection, vaccine and placebo recipients gave samples. The sequenced sample was peripheral blood, obtained in a trial of Ad26.COV2.S vaccine versus placebo. Receptors originate from a person between 18 and 60 years old who received the Ad26.COV2.S COVID-19 vaccine or a placebo.

The chain couples TRBV2 to TRBJ1-5, with TRBD1 matching over 7 bases. The junction had 8 bases not matched to a gene; V was cut back by 4 bases and J by 5 bases. This CDR3 has 15 residues. Germline V CDR1 and CDR2: SNHLY, FYNNEI. The CDR3 is CASSVYRGGYQPQHF. CDR3 bases: TGTGCCAGCAGTGTTTACAGGGGTGGGTATCAGCCCCAGCATTTT.

The rearrangement links TRBV6-5 to TRBJ1-6; perhaps TRBD1 as D (5 bases). Germline-derived CDR1 and CDR2 are MNHEY and SVGAGI. V was shortened by 8 bases and J by 14 bases, with 19 bases between the two germline ends. This CDR3 comprises 13 residues. CDR3 DNA sequence: TGTGCCAGCCTGGGACGAGACGGCTTCACCCTCCACTTT. Amino acids: CASLGRDGFTLHF.

The rearrangement links TRBV5-5 to TRBJ1-2; D possibly corresponds to TRBD1 (6 bases). The CDR3 has 13 residues. V lost 0 bases and J lost 5, with 8 bases in between. Germline V gives CDR1 SGHKS, CDR2 YYEKEE (reference sequence). CDR3 sequence (DNA): TGTGCCAGCAGCTTGGGGACAGAATATGGCTACACCTTC. Amino acid sequence: CASSLGTEYGYTF.

This clone came up once. This sequence joins TRBV4-3 and TRBJ2-5; D perhaps matches TRBD2 (5 bases). The CDR3 is 16 amino acids. Deletions cut 0 bases from V and 2 bases from J, with 13 bases between. Germline CDR1 is LGHNA and CDR2 is YSLEER. The CDR3, as DNA: TGCGCCAGCAGCCAAGATGATCTAAGGACTCAAGAGACCCAGTACTTC. It codes for CASSQDDLRTQETQYF.

The rearrangement joins TRBV2 to TRBJ1-3; TRBD1 is a possible D gene (6 bases). Trimming took off 7 bases at V and 4 bases at J, with 14 bases between the two ends. The CDR3 totals 14 residues. CDR1 and CDR2 from the germline V gene are SNHLY and FYNNEI. The CDR3 bases are TGTGCCAGCACTAAATCAGGACAGGGAAACACCATATATTTT. It codes for CASTKSGQGNTIYF.

The V and J genes are TRBV3-1 (or the pseudogene TRBV3-2) and TRBJ1-5, with D maybe TRBD1 (6 bases). The CDR3 totals 15 residues. Germline-derived CDR1 and CDR2 are LGHDT and YNNKEL (reference sequence). Between the trimmed V and J ends, which lost 3 bases and 4 bases, there was a span of 13 bases. CDR3 nucleotides: TGTGCCAGCAGCCATGGCGGACAGTCTAATCAGCCCCAGCATTTT. Its protein is CASSHGGQSNQPQHF.

This chain links TRBV6-4 with TRBJ2-2; TRBD1 aligns across 7 bases. CDR1 MRHNA and CDR2 SNTAGT come from the germline V gene. With 6 bases clipped from V and 2 bases from J, the junction kept 6 bases outside the gene matches. The CDR3 extends over 15 amino acids. In nucleotides, the CDR3 is TGTGCCAGCAGAAAAGACAGGGCCAACACCGGGGAGCTGTTTTTT. It translates to CASRKDRANTGELFF.

This rearrangement joins TRBV6-5 to TRBJ2-1, with D hard to call. Per the germline V gene, CDR1 is MNHEY and CDR2 is SVGAGI. Trimming took 8 bases from V and 0 from J, leaving 14 bases between them. CDR3 size: 15 residues. This CDR3 is CASWRYYLSYNEQFF. Here the CDR3 DNA reads TGTGCCAGCTGGAGATACTACCTCTCCTACAATGAGCAGTTCTTC.

V gene TRBV18 combines with J gene TRBJ2-5; weak D call: TRBD1 (6 bases). Germline CDR1 and CDR2: KGHSH and LQKENI. This CDR3 has 16 residues. Trimming pared 5 bases from V and 5 bases from J, leaving 21 bases between. This CDR3 is CASSRTLLGTQETQYF. The CDR3, as DNA: TGTGCCAGCTCAAGGACCCTGCTAGGGACACAGGAGACCCAGTACTTC.

The V call is TRBV27, the J call TRBJ2-1; tentatively, D is TRBD2 (5 bases). There are 14 residues in the CDR3. Between the trimmed V and J ends, which lost 1 base and 6 bases, there was a span of 10 bases. CDR1 and CDR2 (germline): MNHEY, SMNVEV (reference sequence). This chain's CDR3 is CASSLYLAPNEQFF. The CDR3 DNA reads as TGTGCCAGCAGTTTATACCTAGCCCCCAATGAGCAGTTCTTC.

The V gene is TRBV9, the J gene TRBJ2-3; D may be TRBD2 (7 bases). CDR1 is SGDLS, CDR2 YYNGEE, per germline. The length of the CDR3 is 14 residues. The V gene lost 4 bases and the J gene lost 5 bases, with 14 bases spanning the gap. CDR3 protein: CASSPGLGGDTQYF. The DNA for the CDR3 is TGTGCCAGCAGCCCTGGACTAGGGGGAGATACGCAGTATTTT.

This sequence joins TRBV5-4 and TRBJ2-3; TRBD2 aligns across 7 bases. The CDR3 length is 12 residues. J was trimmed by 4 bases and V by 5 bases; bases with no gene match: 1. Germline values: CDR1 SGHNT, CDR2 YYREEE (reference sequence). CDR3 DNA: TGTGCCAGCAGTACTAGCGCAGATACGCAGTATTTT. Translation: CASSTSADTQYF.

The rearrangement links TRBV9 to TRBJ1-1; D gene uncertain. The germline gives CDR1 SGDLS, CDR2 YYNGEE. V lost 4 bases and J 0 bases, leaving 13 bases between the germline ends. The length of the CDR3 is 15 residues. CDR3: CASSSSRSLNTEAFF. DNA of the CDR3: TGTGCCAGCAGCTCTTCCAGGAGTCTGAACACTGAAGCTTTCTTT.

The chain combines TRBV6-2 or TRBV6-3 with TRBJ1-2, with D maybe TRBD1 (5 bases). Looked up from germline, CDR1 is MNHEY and CDR2 is SVGEGT. This CDR3 has 15 amino acids. V was cut by 5 bases and J by 0 bases, with 13 bases left in between. In DNA form, the CDR3 reads TGTGCCAGCAGTCCCATGGGACGGGCTAACTATGGCTACACCTTC. This encodes CASSPMGRANYGYTF.

V and J are TRBV12-5 and TRBJ2-3; 7 nucleotides match TRBD1. The germline V gene has CDR1 LGHNT and CDR2 FRNRAP. The V segment lost 1 base and the J segment 3 bases; nucleotides outside the gene matches: 4. The CDR3 loop spans 15 amino acids. CDR3 in DNA: TGTGCTAGTGGTTTGGGGGACAGCGTGACAGATACGCAGTATTTT. As protein: CASGLGDSVTDTQYF.

This chain connects TRBV9 to TRBJ2-2, with 9 bases identical to TRBD1. V lost 4 bases, J lost 6 bases, and 16 bases stayed unmatched. The CDR3 sequence is 18 residues long. In germline, CDR1 is SGDLS, CDR2 YYNGEE. DNA for the CDR3: TGTGCCAGCAGCTCGGCCGGGACAGGGTCAGGAGGCTCCGGGGAGCTGTTTTTT. Its protein product is CASSSAGTGSGGSGELFF.

V is TRBV11-2 and J is TRBJ1-1, with D maybe TRBD1 (5 bases). This CDR3 has 14 amino acids. V was pared by 1 base and J by 4 bases, with 10 bases between. Germline V CDR1 and CDR2: SGHAT, FQNNGV. CDR3 sequence (DNA): TGTGCCAGCAGCTTAGGAGGTGGGGGCACTGAAGCTTTCTTT. It yields the protein CASSLGGGGTEAFF.

The V call is TRBV6-2 or TRBV6-3, the J call TRBJ2-5; tentative D call: TRBD2 (6 bases). Germline V CDR1 and CDR2: MNHEY, SVGEGT. V lost 0 bases and J lost 5, with 16 bases in between. CDR3 length equals 16 residues. CDR3 DNA sequence: TGTGCCAGCAGTTACTCGAAGAGGGGAGGTTTCGAGACCCAGTACTTC. It yields the protein CASSYSKRGGFETQYF.

The chain recombines TRBV4-3 with TRBJ1-1; 9 nucleotides match TRBD1. CDR3 length equals 16 residues. V lost 3 bases, J lost 0 bases, and 5 bases stayed unmatched. Per the germline V gene, CDR1 is LGHNA and CDR2 is YSLEER. In DNA, the CDR3 is TGCGCCAGCAGCCAGCCGGGACAGGGACTGAACACTGAAGCTTTCTTT. Its protein product is CASSQPGQGLNTEAFF.

The V call is TRBV9, the J call TRBJ2-3; 16 nucleotides match TRBD2. The length of the CDR3 is 17 residues. Looked up from germline, CDR1 is SGDLS and CDR2 is YYNGEE. J gave up 6 bases and V 4 bases, and 8 bases lay outside the gene matches. The CDR3 sequence is CASSRLGLAGGPDTQYF. For the CDR3, the DNA is TGTGCCAGCAGCCGCCTGGGACTAGCGGGGGGGCCGGATACGCAGTATTTT.

The gene calls are TRBV2 and TRBJ2-7, with D maybe TRBD1 (5 bases). Trimming pared 8 bases from V and 0 bases from J, leaving 5 bases between. Germline lookup yields CDR1 SNHLY and CDR2 FYNNEI. The CDR3 length is 11 residues. CDR3 sequence: CASDSSYEQYF. CDR3 coding DNA: TGTGCCAGCGACAGCTCCTACGAGCAGTACTTC.

The chain links TRBV5-5 to TRBJ1-2; D remains unclear. Germline V gene lookup returns CDR1 SGHKS and CDR2 YYEKEE (reference sequence). This CDR3 is 15 amino acids long. V was clipped by 2 bases and J by 0 bases, with 11 bases between them. DNA for the CDR3: TGTGCCAGCAGCTTACTTCAGGACTCTAACTATGGCTACACCTTC. This encodes CASSLLQDSNYGYTF.

J is TRBJ2-1 and V is TRBV3-1 (or the pseudogene TRBV3-2); 8 bases match TRBD1. This CDR3 has 12 amino acids. Trimming cost V 8 bases and J 9 bases; bases outside gene matches: 6. The germline V gene has CDR1 LGHDT and CDR2 YNNKEL (reference sequence). The CDR3 DNA follows: TGTGCCAGCTCAGGACAGGGTGCTGAGCAGTTCTTC. This codes for CASSGQGAEQFF.

With respect to this clone: In the same sample, other DNA sequences code for this CDR3. The rearrangement uses TRBV7-8 and TRBJ1-1; no firm D call. V gave up 3 bases and J gave up 3 bases, with 2 bases separating them. The CDR3 length is 11 residues. Germline V gene data show CDR1 as SGHVS and CDR2 as FQNEAQ. DNA for the CDR3: TGTGCCAGCAGCTTGGACACTGAAGCTTTCTTT. This translates into CASSLDTEAFF.

The rearrangement links TRBV7-8 to TRBJ1-4; D remains ambiguous. V shed 5 bases and J shed 1 base, with 14 bases lying between them. This CDR3 is built from 16 residues. Germline CDR1 and CDR2: SGHVS and FQNEAQ. The CDR3 DNA reads as TGTGCCAGCAGCCGAGGAAGGGTTGGAACTAATGAAAAACTGTTTTTT. The encoded protein is CASSRGRVGTNEKLFF.

The chain is built from TRBV24-1 and TRBJ2-3; 7 bases line up with TRBD2. Trimming took 0 bases from V and 1 from J; bases not matched to a gene: 9. The CDR3 is 18 residues long. Germline V lookup: CDR1 KGHDR, CDR2 SFDVKD. Here the CDR3 DNA reads TGTGCCACCAGTGATTTGATACCGGGGAGCGGGGGCACAGATACGCAGTATTTT. Translating gives CATSDLIPGSGGTDTQYF.

To note about this clone: Other DNA sequences in the sample encode the same CDR3. The chain has TRBV19 and TRBJ2-7, with TRBD1 matching over 12 bases. Per the germline V gene, CDR1 is LNHDA and CDR2 is SQIVND (reference sequence). V shed 3 bases, J shed 2 bases, and the junction held 2 bases outside the gene matches. The CDR3 is made up of 15 amino acids. CDR3 nucleotide sequence: TGTGCCAGTAGTATTGGGACAGGGGGCCCCTACGAGCAGTACTTC. It specifies CASSIGTGGPYEQYF.

The gene calls are TRBV12-5 and TRBJ2-7; D not certain. The ends were cut back, 6 bases at V and 3 bases at J, with 9 bases in the middle. The CDR3 loop spans 12 amino acids. Germline loops: CDR1 LGHNT, CDR2 FRNRAP. CDR3 nucleotide sequence: TGTGCTAGTGGCCTGACTTTCTACGAGCAGTACTTC. As protein: CASGLTFYEQYF.

The chain has TRBV3-1 (or the pseudogene TRBV3-2) and TRBJ1-1; maybe TRBD1 (5 bases). The CDR3 runs to 14 residues. Deletions cut 6 bases from V and 4 bases from J, with 15 bases between. The germline V gene has CDR1 LGHDT and CDR2 YNNKEL (reference sequence). CDR3 amino acids: CASRHLMGGTEAFF. As DNA, the CDR3 is TGTGCCAGCAGACATCTGATGGGGGGCACTGAAGCTTTCTTT.